One sample yielded the 28 T cell receptor beta chains listed below, sequenced in a study of cytomegalovirus exposure and HLA in healthy donors. The assay was immunoSEQ multiplex PCR, and TCRdb's table has in-frame clones only and misses some. The sample shows 260,000 or so clones, roughly 90% of them seen only once. Sequenced input: PBMCs. The receptor source for this set is a woman under 30 in good health and CMV-seronegative.

This chain joins TRBV28 and TRBJ2-7; 8 bases match TRBD2. The ends lost 1 base at V and 5 bases at J; junction bases unmatched: 4. The CDR3 runs 14 residues. Germline CDR1 MDHEN, CDR2 SYDVKM. The CDR3 sequence: CASSLSGREDEQYF. In nucleotides, the CDR3 is TGTGCCAGCAGTTTATCTGGGCGGGAGGACGAGCAGTACTTC.

This clone was seen more than once but under ten times. V gene TRBV30 combines with J gene TRBJ2-7, with unresolved D. CDR1 is GTSNPN, CDR2 SVGIG, per germline (reference sequence). Deletions cut 3 bases from V and 6 bases from J, with 9 bases between. The CDR3 extends over 11 amino acids. CDR3 loop: CAWSVLLEQYF. The DNA of the CDR3 is TGTGCCTGGAGCGTATTACTCGAGCAGTACTTC.

This CDR3 reads CASSHKGQGAYEQYF. Here the CDR3 DNA reads TGTGCCAGCTCCCATAAGGGACAGGGGGCCTACGAGCAGTACTTC. The V gene is TRBV18, the J gene TRBJ2-7, with 11 positions matching TRBD1. CDR3 size: 15 residues. Germline CDR1 reads KGHSH; CDR2 reads LQKENI. V lost 6 bases to trimming and J lost 2 bases; unmatched junction nucleotides: 6.

The CDR3 loop is CASDYREVWYGYTF. The CDR3, as DNA: TGTGCCAGCGACTACAGAGAGGTTTGGTATGGCTACACCTTC. This sequence joins TRBV30 and TRBJ1-2; D is undetermined. Germline V lookup: CDR1 GTSNPN, CDR2 SVGIG (reference sequence). The CDR3 is 14 residues long. The V and J ends lost 8 bases and 5 bases respectively, with 21 bases between them. Based on the CDR3 plus reference TRBV30 and TRBJ1-2, the full variable domain is SQTIHQWPATLVQPVGSPLSLECTVEGTSNPNLYWYRQAAGRGLQLLFYSVGIGQISSEVPQNLSASRPQDRQFILSSKKLLLSDSGFYLCASDYREVWYGYTFGSGTRLTVV.

This rearrangement joins TRBV27 to TRBJ1-4, with 9 bases fitting TRBD1. V was pared by 1 base and J by 3 bases, with 15 bases of the junction left unmatched. The CDR3 contains 20 residues. CDR1 is MNHEY and CDR2 is SMNVEV in the germline V gene (reference sequence). The CDR3 coding sequence is TGTGCCAGCAGTTTATACCCTCCCTCGGGACAGGGTGTCTCTAATGAAAAACTGTTTTTT. Its translation is CASSLYPPSGQGVSNEKLFF. The entire variable domain, with the rest obtained from reference TRBV27 and TRBJ1-4, is as follows: EAQVTQNPRYLITVTGKKLTVTCSQNMNHEYMSWYRQDPGLGLRQIYYSMNVEVTDKGDVPEGYKVSRKEKRNFPLILESPSPNQTSLYFCASSLYPPSGQGVSNEKLFFGSGTQLSVL.

This clone was detected only a few times. The chain carries TRBV6-4 and TRBJ2-2; 12 bases are a match to TRBD2. This CDR3 comprises 15 residues. Germline-derived CDR1 and CDR2 are MRHNA and SNTAGT. Unmatched junction bases numbered 0, after V lost 4 bases and J lost 3 bases. The chain's CDR3 is CASSGLAGDTGELFF. CDR3 in DNA: TGTGCCAGCAGTGGACTAGCGGGAGACACCGGGGAGCTGTTTTTT.

J is TRBJ2-7 and V is TRBV6-5; the D gene is possibly TRBD2 (6 bases). Germline loops: CDR1 MNHEY, CDR2 SVGAGI. The germline V and J ends were trimmed by 0 bases and 0 bases, with 9 bases remaining between them. The CDR3 is 15 amino acids. The CDR3 DNA reads as TGTGCCAGCAGTTACTCTAGCGGCAACTCCTACGAGCAGTACTTC. As protein: CASSYSSGNSYEQYF.

This chain uses TRBV27 with TRBJ1-5; the D gene is possibly TRBD1 (5 bases). Germline loops: CDR1 MNHEY, CDR2 SMNVEV (reference sequence). Trimming shortened V by 8 bases and J by 2 bases, and 13 bases separated the two germline ends. The CDR3 has 14 amino acids. CDR3 region: CASRRGAGNQPQHF. The CDR3 DNA follows: TGTGCCAGCCGGAGGGGTGCGGGCAATCAGCCCCAGCATTTT.

The gene calls are TRBV28 and TRBJ2-7, with 7 bases fitting TRBD2. The CDR3 extends over 13 amino acids. Germline CDR1 MDHEN, CDR2 SYDVKM. Germline trimming cut 6 bases from V and 3 bases from J; bases unmatched to any gene: 5. CDR3 amino acids: CASRPIAGYEQYF. DNA for the CDR3: TGTGCCAGCAGACCCATAGCGGGCTACGAGCAGTACTTC.

The chain carries TRBV15 and TRBJ2-7; tentative D call: TRBD2 (5 bases). V gave up 1 base and J gave up 2 bases, with 9 bases separating them. Germline values: CDR1 LNHNV, CDR2 YYDKDF (reference sequence). This CDR3 has 14 residues. The CDR3, as DNA: TGTGCCACCAGCAGAGTGGCGGGCCCCTACGAGCAGTACTTC. Translated: CATSRVAGPYEQYF.

The rearrangement uses TRBV5-1 and TRBJ2-7; 11 nucleotides match TRBD2. This CDR3 comprises 14 residues. Germline-derived CDR1 and CDR2 are SGHRS and YFSETQ. The V segment lost 0 bases and the J segment 10 bases; nucleotides outside the gene matches: 6. CDR3 coding DNA: TGCGCCAGCAGCTTGGATGGGGGACTAGCGGAACAGTACTTC. The encoded protein is CASSLDGGLAEQYF.

This chain connects TRBV28 to TRBJ2-7; weak D call: TRBD2 (5 bases). Trimming left V 10 bases short and J 2 bases short, with 24 bases between. The germline CDR1 and CDR2 sequences are MDHEN and SYDVKM. This CDR3 has 16 residues. This CDR3 is CATELGVSWGTYEQYF. CDR3 coding DNA: TGTGCCACCGAGTTGGGAGTCAGCTGGGGTACCTACGAGCAGTACTTC. Filled out from reference TRBV28 and TRBJ2-7, the complete variable domain reads DVKVTQSSRYLVKRTGEKVFLECVQDMDHENMFWYRQDPGLGLRLIYFSYDVKMKEKGDIPEGYSVSREKKERFSLILESASTNQTSMYLCATELGVSWGTYEQYFGPGTRLTVT.

The V and J genes are TRBV28 and TRBJ2-7; TRBD2 aligns across 11 bases. V dropped 4 bases and J dropped 4; count of bases not matched to a gene: 12. The CDR3 is 17 residues long. The V gene's germline CDR1 is MDHEN and CDR2 SYDVKM. The CDR3 DNA follows: TGTGCCAGCAGTTCTATCTCTAGCGGGAGGTCCCGTTACGAGCAGTACTTC. This codes for CASSSISSGRSRYEQYF. Looking up the rest from reference TRBV28 and TRBJ2-7 gives the full variable domain: DVKVTQSSRYLVKRTGEKVFLECVQDMDHENMFWYRQDPGLGLRLIYFSYDVKMKEKGDIPEGYSVSREKKERFSLILESASTNQTSMYLCASSSISSGRSRYEQYFGPGTRLTVT.

This sequence joins TRBV4-1 and TRBJ2-1; D remains unclear. V was shortened by 2 bases and J by 4 bases, with 12 bases between the two germline ends. The CDR3 loop spans 15 amino acids. The germline V gene encodes CDR1 MGHRA and CDR2 YSYEKL. The CDR3 is CASSQLPPLYNEQFF. The CDR3 region has the DNA TGCGCCAGCAGCCAATTACCCCCACTATACAATGAGCAGTTCTTC.

The V call is TRBV5-4, the J call TRBJ1-5; possibly TRBD1 for D (5 bases). Germline V gene lookup returns CDR1 SGHNT and CDR2 YYREEE (reference sequence). V lost 2 bases and J 1 base, leaving 19 bases between the germline ends. This CDR3 is built from 18 residues. CDR3: CASSFGGRGEVSNQPQHF. The CDR3 nucleotides read TGTGCCAGCAGCTTCGGGGGTCGAGGGGAAGTGAGCAATCAGCCCCAGCATTTT.

The chain employs TRBV19 and TRBJ1-2; D is undetermined. Trimming cost V 3 bases and J 7 bases, with 6 bases left between them. This CDR3 region has 11 residues. Germline V lookup: CDR1 LNHDA, CDR2 SQIVND (reference sequence). CDR3 DNA: TGTGCCAGTAGTATGAGCGGTGGCTACACCTTC. Translating gives CASSMSGGYTF.

The chain links TRBV19 to TRBJ2-7; 9 nucleotides match TRBD2. The V gene end was trimmed by 3 bases and the J gene end by 2 bases; junction bases not matched to a gene: 17. The CDR3 is made up of 19 amino acids. CDR1 and CDR2 (germline): LNHDA, SQIVND (reference sequence). This CDR3 reads CASSISRAGGPPATYEQYF. The CDR3 bases are TGTGCCAGTAGTATCTCCCGCGCGGGAGGGCCCCCGGCGACCTACGAGCAGTACTTC.

In DNA form, the CDR3 reads TGTGCCAGCAGTTCCTCGGACAGGGGGCGCGAGCAGTACTTC. Protein: CASSSSDRGREQYF. The chain carries TRBV28 and TRBJ2-7; 11 nucleotides agree with TRBD1. Germline CDR1 MDHEN, CDR2 SYDVKM. The CDR3 length is 14 residues. The V segment lost 4 bases and the J segment 6 bases; nucleotides outside the gene matches: 5.

The V call is TRBV7-9, the J call TRBJ1-2; weak D call: TRBD1 (6 bases). In germline, CDR1 is SEHNR, CDR2 FQNEAQ (reference sequence). The CDR3 is made up of 14 amino acids. Trimming took 4 bases from V and 9 from J, leaving 18 bases between them. CDR3 region: CASSSSSDRHRYTF. CDR3 bases: TGTGCCAGCAGCTCTTCCTCGGACAGACACCGCTACACCTTC. Variable domain in full (rest from reference TRBV7-9 and TRBJ1-2): DTGVSQNPRHKITKRGQNVTFRCDPISEHNRLYWYRQTLGQGPEFLTYFQNEAQLEKSRLLSDRFSAERPKGSFSTLEIQRTEQGDSAMYLCASSSSSDRHRYTFGSGTRLTVV.

This chain's CDR3 is CASSAGPLIHGRAYNEQFF. The CDR3 DNA reads TGTGCCAGCAGCGCAGGACCCTTGATTCACGGGAGGGCCTACAATGAGCAGTTCTTC. The chain uses TRBV2 and TRBJ2-1; TRBD2 matches 8 bases. The CDR3 is 19 residues long. Germline CDR1 is SNHLY and CDR2 is FYNNEI. Losses at the gene ends were 6 bases for V and 2 bases for J; bases not matched to a gene: 18.

The chain carries TRBV5-1 and TRBJ2-5, with 9 positions matching TRBD2. The junction had 11 bases not matched to a gene; V was cut back by 5 bases and J by 6 bases. This CDR3 spans 15 amino acids. Per the germline V gene, CDR1 is SGHRS and CDR2 is YFSETQ. The CDR3 DNA reads as TGCGCCAGCAGAGCAACTGGACTAGCGTGGAAGACCCAGTACTTC. Amino acid sequence: CASRATGLAWKTQYF.

The chain employs TRBV9 and TRBJ1-3, with D hard to call. The germline V gene encodes CDR1 SGDLS and CDR2 YYNGEE. Deletions cut 1 base from V and 2 bases from J, with 10 bases between. The CDR3 loop spans 15 amino acids. The CDR3 loop is CASSVSGQPGNTIYF. The CDR3 DNA is TGTGCCAGCAGCGTAAGTGGGCAGCCTGGAAACACCATATATTTT.

This chain joins TRBV9 and TRBJ2-2, with D possibly being TRBD2 (6 bases). The CDR3 is 16 amino acids. From germline, CDR1 is SGDLS and CDR2 YYNGEE. Trimming removed 3 bases from V and 0 bases from J, with 12 bases in between. Here the CDR3 reads CASSAPEGANTGELFF. CDR3 DNA: TGTGCCAGCAGCGCCCCGGAGGGAGCGAACACCGGGGAGCTGTTTTTT.

The V call is TRBV5-6, the J call TRBJ2-2; 9 bases align to TRBD1. V was clipped by 1 base and J by 7 bases; unmatched bases: 5. Germline V gene sequence: CDR1 SGHDT, CDR2 YYEEEE. The CDR3 sequence is 15 residues long. The CDR3, as DNA: TGTGCCAGCAGCTTGAACAGGGGGCGCAGCGGGGAGCTGTTTTTT. Its protein product is CASSLNRGRSGELFF.

The V and J genes are TRBV5-4 and TRBJ2-7; D call uncertain. Germline loops: CDR1 SGHNT, CDR2 YYREEE (reference sequence). V shed 0 bases and J shed 5 bases, with 6 bases lying between them. The length of the CDR3 is 12 residues. The CDR3 coding sequence is TGTGCCAGCAGCTTGGCGGCGGACGAGCAGTACTTC. It encodes CASSLAADEQYF.

The chain employs TRBV12-5 and TRBJ1-5; 11 bases match TRBD1. Germline V gene lookup returns CDR1 LGHNT and CDR2 FRNRAP. The CDR3 totals 14 residues. With 4 bases clipped from V and 9 bases from J, the junction kept 5 bases outside the gene matches. CDR3 sequence reads: CASGSGQGVLPQHF. CDR3 bases: TGTGCTAGTGGTTCGGGACAGGGGGTTTTGCCCCAGCATTTT. The full variable domain, completed using reference TRBV12-5 and TRBJ1-5, is DARVTQTPRHKVTEMGQEVTMRCQPILGHNTVFWYRQTMMQGLELLAYFRNRAPLDDSGMPKDRFSAEMPDATLATLKIQPSEPRDSAVYFCASGSGQGVLPQHFGDGTRLSIL.

This chain uses TRBV23-1 with TRBJ2-7; perhaps TRBD2 as D (7 bases). TRBV23-1 counts as an open reading frame of uncertain function. Between the trimmed V and J ends, which lost 0 bases and 2 bases, there was a span of 17 bases. CDR3 length: 17 residues. The CDR3 region is CASSQSPGGRSAYEQYF. The CDR3 DNA reads TGCGCCAGCAGTCAATCTCCGGGGGGCAGATCGGCCTACGAGCAGTACTTC.

The chain combines TRBV7-2 with TRBJ2-7; possibly TRBD2 for D (6 bases). The CDR3 runs 14 residues. The V end lost 3 bases, the J end lost 2 bases, and 11 bases lay between the germline ends. In germline, CDR1 is SGHTA, CDR2 FQGNSA. This CDR3 is CASSFRSGAYEQYF. In DNA, the CDR3 is TGTGCCAGCAGCTTTAGGTCGGGAGCCTACGAGCAGTACTTC.